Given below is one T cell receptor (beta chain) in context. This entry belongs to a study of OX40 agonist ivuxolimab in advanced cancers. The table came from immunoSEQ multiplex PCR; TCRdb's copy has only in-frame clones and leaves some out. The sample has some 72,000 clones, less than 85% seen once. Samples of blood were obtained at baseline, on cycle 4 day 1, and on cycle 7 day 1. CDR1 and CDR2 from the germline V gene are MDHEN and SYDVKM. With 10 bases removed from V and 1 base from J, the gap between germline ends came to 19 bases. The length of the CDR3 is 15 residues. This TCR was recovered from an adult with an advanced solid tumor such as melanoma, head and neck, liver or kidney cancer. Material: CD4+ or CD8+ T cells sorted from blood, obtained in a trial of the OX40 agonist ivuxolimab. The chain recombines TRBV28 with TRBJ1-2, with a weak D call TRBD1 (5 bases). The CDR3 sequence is CATVPGTEYNYGYTF. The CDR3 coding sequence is TGTGCCACCGTACCCGGGACCGAATATAACTATGGCTACACCTTC.